A single sample is the source of the 6 T cell receptor beta chains below, sequenced in a study of T-cell reconstitution after alpha-beta-depleted transplantation in children (dated by TCRdb to 2016 to 2017). Interpreted using the paper, the treatment or condition label stands for: allogeneic hematopoietic cell transplantation with graft depleted of TCRalphabeta T cells and CD19 B cells. Libraries came from PCR. For sequencing, an Illumina HiSeq 2500 was employed. To normalize quantification of the TCRbeta repertoire, the TCR libraries were built with molecular barcoding that relied on unique molecular identifiers. TCRdb applied fastp at Q25 and MiXCR to the public reads, then kept only in-frame beta chains. Rows are unified per CDR3 protein, each entry keeping the most common DNA and genes. This sample has 450,000 to 700,000 distinct CDR3 sequences in its table, and roughly 27% of those were observed once. The ten largest clones represent around a third of the sample.

Material: PBMCs, obtained before TCRalphabeta/CD19-depleted stem cell transplant. The origin of the receptors is a boy younger than two with Wiskott-Aldrich syndrome, due to receive a stem cell transplant.

This clonotype has only a few counts. This chain links TRBV10-3 with TRBJ2-5; D is perhaps TRBD1 (6 bases). V lost 5 bases and J 1 base, leaving 8 bases between the germline ends. The germline V gene encodes CDR1 ENHRY and CDR2 SYGVKD. The CDR3 has 13 residues. The DNA of the CDR3 is TGTGCCATCAGTTCACAGGGCCAAGAGACCCAGTACTTC. Translated: CAISSQGQETQYF.

V gene TRBV20-1 combines with J gene TRBJ1-4; D perhaps matches TRBD1 (5 bases). The germline V gene encodes CDR1 DFQATT and CDR2 SNEGSKA (reference sequence). The CDR3 is 13 residues long. With 5 bases removed from V and 4 bases from J, the gap between germline ends came to 11 bases. The CDR3 bases are TGCAGTGCTTGGGACGGCCTTAATGAAAAACTGTTTTTT. It translates to CSAWDGLNEKLFF.

The CDR3 here is CASRVQRGSYNEQFF. For the CDR3, the DNA is TGCGCCAGCAGGGTTCAGCGGGGCTCCTACAATGAGCAGTTCTTC. This chain links TRBV5-1 with TRBJ2-1; 7 nucleotides match TRBD2. The CDR3 totals 15 residues. CDR1 SGHRS and CDR2 YFSETQ come from the germline V gene. Trimming took 5 bases from V and 0 from J; bases not matched to a gene: 5.

This clonotype was counted only a few times. The CDR3 region is CAISEGKRTMETQYF. CDR3 nucleotides: TGTGCCATCAGTGAGGGGAAAAGAACGATGGAGACCCAGTACTTC. The chain couples TRBV10-3 to TRBJ2-5; D gene uncertain. The germline V and J ends were trimmed by 2 bases and 5 bases, with 15 bases remaining between them. The germline V gene encodes CDR1 ENHRY and CDR2 SYGVKD. The CDR3 spans 15 residues.

The chain uses TRBV5-1 and TRBJ1-2, with no clear D. Germline lookup yields CDR1 SGHRS and CDR2 YFSETQ. The CDR3 is 15 residues long. The V and J ends lost 5 bases and 5 bases respectively, with 19 bases between them. The CDR3 sequence: CASSPYTQTEYGYTF. In DNA, the CDR3 is TGCGCCAGCAGTCCTTACACACAGACCGAATATGGCTACACCTTC.

The gene calls are TRBV10-3 and TRBJ2-1; D may correspond to TRBD1 or TRBD2 (5 bases each). The CDR3 is 12 amino acids. Germline V gives CDR1 ENHRY, CDR2 SYGVKD. V was clipped by 6 bases and J by 3 bases, with 6 bases between them. This chain's CDR3 is CAIRGDYNEQFF. CDR3 nucleotide sequence: TGTGCCATCAGGGGGGACTACAATGAGCAGTTCTTC.